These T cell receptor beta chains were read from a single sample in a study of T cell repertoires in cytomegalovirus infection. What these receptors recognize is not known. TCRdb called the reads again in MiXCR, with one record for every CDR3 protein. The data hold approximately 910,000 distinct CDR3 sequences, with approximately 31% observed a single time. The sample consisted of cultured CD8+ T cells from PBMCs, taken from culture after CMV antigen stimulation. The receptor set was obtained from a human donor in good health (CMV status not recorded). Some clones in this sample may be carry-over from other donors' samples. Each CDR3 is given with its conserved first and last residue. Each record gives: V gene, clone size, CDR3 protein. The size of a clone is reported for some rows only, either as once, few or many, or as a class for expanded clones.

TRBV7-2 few CASSETRGRVETQYF
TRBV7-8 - CTSSLVREGAKNTQYF
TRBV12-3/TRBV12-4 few CASSLWGDGTEAFF
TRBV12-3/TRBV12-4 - CASSYEPPGLAGSLEFF
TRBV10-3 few CAISESKPSPSADRGYGYTF
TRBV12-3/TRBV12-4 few CASSSNPRGSGYTF
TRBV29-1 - CSFRRGNYGYTF
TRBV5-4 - CASSFETGGDSEAFF
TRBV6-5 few CASSYDIWQGTDTQYF
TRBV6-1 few CASGIGSDTEAFF
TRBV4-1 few CASSQTPVGNQPQHF
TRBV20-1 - CSAPLALMGDTQYF
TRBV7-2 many CASSPLGGSNQPQHF
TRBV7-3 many CASSLYGLAVSDTQYF
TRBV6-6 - CASMPRGGGAYEQYF
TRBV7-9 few CASSFTGDGTEAFF
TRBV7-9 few CASRDPTGGFYGYTF
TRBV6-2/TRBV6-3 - CASSMGQGRNQPQHF
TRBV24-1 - CATSAPGGHERSTDMQYF
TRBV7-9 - CASSFRTGGLHEQYF
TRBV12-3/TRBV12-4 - CASSFPSLAEGGEQFF
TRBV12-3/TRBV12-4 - CASSFSPTEETQYF
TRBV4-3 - CASSQESATKNQPQHF
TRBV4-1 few CASSQAGVNQPQHF
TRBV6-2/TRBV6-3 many CASTRTGDTDTQYF
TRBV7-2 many CASSLRGSVSGANVLTF
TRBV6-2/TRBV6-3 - CASRLGLREQFF
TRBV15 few CATSRAGLGYGYTF
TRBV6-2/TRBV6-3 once CASSGDRDTGEKLFF
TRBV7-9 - CASSFVYKTNYGYTF
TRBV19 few CASSIGTARNQPQHF
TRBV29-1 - CSVLALETQYF
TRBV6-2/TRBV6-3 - CASSYSHGTIRTQYF
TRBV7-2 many CASSIRDSILNTEAFF
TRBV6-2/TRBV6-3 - CASEGWNGYTF